This T cell receptor (beta chain) originates from a study of regulatory T cells in long-lasting Graves disease. Noted time point: newly diagnosed GD, antithyroid drugs for less than 3 months. PBMCs provided the RNA from which the TCR library was made. This clonotype was seen more than once but under ten times. Construction of TCR beta libraries relied on iRepertoire HTBI primers and on Arm-PCR targeting CDR3 regions. TCRdb fed the multiplex PCR reads into MiXCR, producing one record per CDR3 protein. The sample has a few hundred thousand distinct CDR3 sequences; around 21% are singletons. CDR3 length: 13 residues. V dropped 5 bases and J dropped 4; count of bases not matched to a gene: 5. The germline gives CDR1 GTSNPN, CDR2 SVGIG (reference sequence).

This TCR was recovered from a female donor with Graves disease. The V gene is TRBV30, the J gene TRBJ2-5, with 9 bases fitting TRBD2. This specimen was peripheral blood mononuclear cells (PBMCs), taken at new diagnosis, from a patient treated with antithyroid drugs. Here the CDR3 reads CAWVAGVGETQYF. CDR3 coding DNA: TGTGCCTGGGTAGCGGGAGTGGGAGAGACCCAGTACTTC.